The 16 T cell receptor beta chains presented below share a single source sample, sequenced in a study of blood T cell repertoires in COVID-19. Sequencing used immunoSEQ multiplex PCR; TCRdb keeps in-frame clones, though not all of them. The sample holds fewer than 200,000 clones; about 85% are singletons and the top ten take about 5.8%. The sequenced material came from peripheral blood. The receptors derive from a woman aged 45-59 years with COVID-19, enrolled during active disease.

The rearrangement links TRBV19 to TRBJ1-5; TRBD1 is a possible D gene (5 bases). The CDR3 totals 13 residues. Per the germline V gene, CDR1 is LNHDA and CDR2 is SQIVND (reference sequence). Trimming took 10 bases from V and 4 from J, leaving 14 bases between them. The DNA for the CDR3 is TGTGCCACCAACGGGGGGGAGAATCAGCCCCAGCATTTT. It translates to CATNGGENQPQHF. Full variable domain (missing parts from reference TRBV19 and TRBJ1-5): DGGITQSPKYLFRKEGQNVTLSCEQNLNHDAMYWYRQDPGQGLRLIYYSQIVNDFQKGDIAEGYSVSREKKESFPLTVTSAQKNPTAFYLCATNGGENQPQHFGDGTRLSIL.

This chain joins TRBV5-6 and TRBJ2-7; 8 nucleotides align to TRBD2. CDR3 length: 13 residues. CDR1 is SGHDT and CDR2 is YYEEEE in the germline V gene. Trimming cost V 0 bases and J 5 bases; bases outside gene matches: 1. CDR3 bases: TGTGCCAGCAGCTTGGGCGGGGGGAACGAGCAGTACTTC. It translates to CASSLGGGNEQYF.

This chain connects TRBV27 to TRBJ2-1, with a weak D call TRBD1 (6 bases). The V gene lost 8 bases and the J gene lost 5 bases, with 10 bases spanning the gap. This CDR3 is built from 12 residues. CDR1 MNHEY and CDR2 SMNVEV come from the germline V gene (reference sequence). This chain's CDR3 is CASAQGNNEQFF. CDR3 DNA sequence: TGTGCCAGCGCACAGGGAAACAATGAGCAGTTCTTC.

Only a few counts were recorded for this clone. The rearrangement joins TRBV10-3 to TRBJ1-1; 11 bases match TRBD1. The CDR3 runs to 15 residues. The germline gives CDR1 ENHRY, CDR2 SYGVKD. V gave up 6 bases and J gave up 3 bases; unmatched junction bases: 6. This CDR3 reads CAIRTGTGGDTEAFF. In DNA, the CDR3 is TGTGCCATCAGGACCGGGACAGGGGGGGACACTGAAGCTTTCTTT.

This clone has more than one count but fewer than ten. V gene TRBV7-8 combines with J gene TRBJ1-6; TRBD1 aligns across 10 bases. Germline V gives CDR1 SGHVS, CDR2 FQNEAQ. J gave up 9 bases and V 4 bases, and 12 bases lay outside the gene matches. CDR3 length: 17 residues. CDR3 sequence reads: CASSSTGTGEKISPLHF. The DNA of the CDR3 is TGTGCCAGCAGCTCAACCGGGACAGGGGAGAAAATTTCACCCCTCCACTTT.

The rearrangement joins TRBV4-3 to TRBJ2-3; 8 bases agree with TRBD2. The CDR3 runs 16 residues. Germline loops: CDR1 LGHNA, CDR2 YSLEER. Losses at the gene ends were 0 bases for V and 4 bases for J; bases not matched to a gene: 6. The CDR3 here is CASSQDWAGGSDTQYF. CDR3 in DNA: TGCGCCAGCAGCCAAGATTGGGCGGGGGGATCAGATACGCAGTATTTT.

The J gene is TRBJ2-3, the V gene TRBV6-5, with 10 bases fitting TRBD2. V trimming: 0 bases; J trimming: 5 bases; junction bases outside the gene matches: 5. Germline-derived CDR1 and CDR2 are MNHEY and SVGAGI. This CDR3 has 16 amino acids. The CDR3 loop reads CASSYSPAGGVDTQYF. Here the CDR3 DNA reads TGTGCCAGCAGTTACTCACCAGCGGGGGGGGTAGATACGCAGTATTTT.

This sequence joins TRBV5-4 and TRBJ2-1, with TRBD2 matching 9 bases. Germline CDR1 and CDR2: SGHNT and YYREEE (reference sequence). The CDR3 has 15 residues. V gave up 0 bases and J gave up 5 bases; unmatched junction bases: 3. The CDR3 nucleotides are TGTGCCAGCAGCTTGGTGGCGGGGGGGAACAATGAGCAGTTCTTC. This gives the protein CASSLVAGGNNEQFF.

The rearrangement joins TRBV12-3 or TRBV12-4 to TRBJ1-2, with D possibly TRBD1 on 6 matching bases. V was cut by 5 bases and J by 4 bases, with 11 bases left in between. There are 13 residues in the CDR3. The CDR3, as DNA: TGTGCCAGCAGTCCGACAGGATCCTATGGCTACACCTTC. Translated: CASSPTGSYGYTF.

This clone was recorded once. The genes are TRBV7-8 and TRBJ1-1; TRBD1 agrees at 12 bases. The V segment lost 4 bases and the J segment 1 base; nucleotides outside the gene matches: 4. Germline V gene sequence: CDR1 SGHVS, CDR2 FQNEAQ. The CDR3 loop spans 16 amino acids. The CDR3 protein is CASSSMGQGANTEAFF. The CDR3 DNA follows: TGTGCCAGCAGCTCCATGGGACAGGGGGCGAACACTGAAGCTTTCTTT.

V usage is TRBV4-3 and J usage is TRBJ2-2; 9 bases align to TRBD1. V trimming: 1 base; J trimming: 3 bases; junction bases outside the gene matches: 21. The CDR3 runs 22 residues. CDR1 is LGHNA, CDR2 YSLEER, per germline. CDR3 sequence reads: CASSQVPGWYTGGEVDTGELFF. The CDR3 bases are TGCGCCAGCAGCCAAGTCCCAGGGTGGTACACAGGGGGCGAGGTGGACACCGGGGAGCTGTTTTTT.

The chain has TRBV14 and TRBJ2-7, with TRBD1 identical over 7 bases. The CDR3 has 14 residues. The germline gives CDR1 SGHDN, CDR2 FVKESK. V lost 1 base to trimming and J lost 5 bases; unmatched junction nucleotides: 5. CDR3 DNA sequence: TGTGCCAGCAGCCAAGGACAGGGATGGAACGAGCAGTACTTC. It yields the protein CASSQGQGWNEQYF.

This clone was seen a few times. The chain carries TRBV7-9 and TRBJ2-3; TRBD1 might be the D (7 bases). This CDR3 has 16 amino acids. Germline CDR1 is SEHNR and CDR2 is FQNEAQ (reference sequence). V lost 3 bases and J 0 bases, leaving 13 bases between the germline ends. Here the CDR3 DNA reads TGTGCCAGCAGCTTTCAGGGGGGACCCAGCACAGATACGCAGTATTTT. This codes for CASSFQGGPSTDTQYF.

The rearrangement links TRBV18 to TRBJ2-7; possibly TRBD2 for D (5 bases). The germline gives CDR1 KGHSH, CDR2 LQKENI. Between the trimmed V and J ends, which lost 3 bases and 9 bases, there was a span of 15 bases. The CDR3 extends over 13 amino acids. CDR3: CASSPLSFGVQYF. CDR3 coding DNA: TGTGCCAGCTCACCTTTAAGCTTCGGGGTGCAGTACTTC.

This clone was found a few times. The chain is built from TRBV2 and TRBJ1-6; D perhaps matches TRBD1 (5 bases). The ends were cut back, 10 bases at V and 5 bases at J, with 9 bases in the middle. CDR1 and CDR2 (germline): SNHLY, FYNNEI. The CDR3 is 12 residues long. In DNA, the CDR3 is TGTGCCATCCAGGGCAATAATTCACCCCTCCACTTT. It codes for CAIQGNNSPLHF. Using reference TRBV2 and TRBJ1-6 for the parts outside the CDR3, the full variable domain is EPEVTQTPSHQVTQMGQEVILRCVPISNHLYFYWYRQILGQKVEFLVSFYNNEISEKSEIFDDQFSVERPDGSNFTLKIRSTKLEDSAMYFCAIQGNNSPLHFGNGTRLTVT.

V gene TRBV30 combines with J gene TRBJ1-3, with 12 bases identical to TRBD1. The CDR3 is made up of 18 amino acids. V lost 2 bases and J lost 4; bases outside the gene matches: 12. Germline CDR1 is GTSNPN and CDR2 is SVGIG (reference sequence). CDR3 amino acids: CAWSRLSGTGGGGNTIYF. The CDR3 DNA reads as TGTGCCTGGAGTCGATTATCCGGGACAGGGGGCGGGGGAAACACCATATATTTT.